This paragraph reports one T cell receptor beta chain. Germline lookup yields CDR1 ENHRY and CDR2 SYGVKD. The CDR3 has 15 amino acids. V shed 9 bases and J 4 bases; nucleotides not matched to a gene: 11. This sample is part of a study of blood T cell repertoires in COVID-19. Study in general: There were acute and convalescent COVID-19 samples, and they came from the United States, Italy and Spain. The cDNA or gDNA used as material had been derived from T cells, B-cell-depleted T cells, or PBMCs.

Original data processing: Amplification from reference gene primers served as the basis for estimated nucleated cell counts. The repertoire was sequenced with immunoSEQ multiplex PCR; TCRdb's copy has only in-frame clones and lacks some. V, J and clone size were drawn from that table, and D and trimming were deduced from the DNA. The sample carries under 300,000 clones, approximately 86% recorded once. This chain links TRBV10-3 with TRBJ2-3; 9 nucleotides line up with TRBD1. Sequenced input: peripheral blood. This receptor was taken from a woman in her sixties or seventies with active or convalescent COVID-19. Written as DNA, the CDR3 is TGTGCCATTGGAGGGGACAGGGAACTCGCAGATACGCAGTATTTT. Encoded protein: CAIGGDRELADTQYF.